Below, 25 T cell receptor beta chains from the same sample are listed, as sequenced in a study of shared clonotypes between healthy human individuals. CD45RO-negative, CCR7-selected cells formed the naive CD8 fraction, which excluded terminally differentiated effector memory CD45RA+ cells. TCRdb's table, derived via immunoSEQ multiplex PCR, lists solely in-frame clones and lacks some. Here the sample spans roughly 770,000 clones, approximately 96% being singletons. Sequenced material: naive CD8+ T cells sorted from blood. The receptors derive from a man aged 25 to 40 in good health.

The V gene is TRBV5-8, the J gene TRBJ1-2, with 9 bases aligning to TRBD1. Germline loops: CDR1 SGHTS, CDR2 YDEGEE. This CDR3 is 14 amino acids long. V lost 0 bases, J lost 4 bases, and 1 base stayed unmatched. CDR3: CASSLDRGLYGYTF. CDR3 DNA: TGTGCCAGCAGCTTGGACAGGGGGCTCTATGGCTACACCTTC.

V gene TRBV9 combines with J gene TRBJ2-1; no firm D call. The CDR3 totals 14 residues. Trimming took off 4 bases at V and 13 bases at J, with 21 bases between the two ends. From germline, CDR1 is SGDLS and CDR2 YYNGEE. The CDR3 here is CASSKETTSHHQFF. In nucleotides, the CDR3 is TGTGCCAGCAGCAAAGAAACAACGTCTCACCATCAGTTCTTC.

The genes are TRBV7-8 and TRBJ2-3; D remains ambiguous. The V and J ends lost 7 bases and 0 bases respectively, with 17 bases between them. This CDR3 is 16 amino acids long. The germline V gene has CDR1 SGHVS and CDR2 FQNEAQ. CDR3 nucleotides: TGTGCCAGCATCAGTTTTTGGGTGAGAAGCACAGATACGCAGTATTTT. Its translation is CASISFWVRSTDTQYF.

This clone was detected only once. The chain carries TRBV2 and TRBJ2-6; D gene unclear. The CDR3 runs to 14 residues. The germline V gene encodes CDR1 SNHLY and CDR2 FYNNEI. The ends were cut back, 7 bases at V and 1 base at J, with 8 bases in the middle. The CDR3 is CASTHPSGANVLTF. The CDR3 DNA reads TGTGCCAGCACGCATCCTTCTGGGGCCAACGTCCTGACTTTC.

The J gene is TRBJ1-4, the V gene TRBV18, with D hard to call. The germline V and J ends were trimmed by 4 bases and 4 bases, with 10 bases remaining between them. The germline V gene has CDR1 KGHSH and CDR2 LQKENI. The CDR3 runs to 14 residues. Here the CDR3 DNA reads TGTGCCAGCTCACTAACCGGTATTAATGAAAAACTGTTTTTT. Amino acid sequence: CASSLTGINEKLFF. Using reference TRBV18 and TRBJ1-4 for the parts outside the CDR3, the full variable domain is NAGVMQNPRHLVRRRGQEARLRCSPMKGHSHVYWYRQLPEEGLKFMVYLQKENIIDESGMPKERFSAEFPKEGPSILRIQQVVRGDSAAYFCASSLTGINEKLFFGSGTQLSVL.

DNA for the CDR3: TGTGCCAGCAGCACAGGACAGGGGGCGTACGAGCAGTACTTC. Translation gives CASSTGQGAYEQYF. The rearrangement links TRBV11-2 to TRBJ2-7, with 11 bases fitting TRBD1. With V trimmed by 5 bases and J by 4 bases, 4 bases remained unmatched. The CDR3 extends over 14 amino acids. Germline CDR1 and CDR2: SGHAT and FQNNGV. The variable domain in full, completed from reference TRBV11-2 and TRBJ2-7, reads EAGVAQSPRYKIIEKRQSVAFWCNPISGHATLYWYQQILGQGPKLLIQFQNNGVVDDSQLPKDRFSAERLKGVDSTLKIQPAKLEDSAVYLCASSTGQGAYEQYFGPGTRLTVT.

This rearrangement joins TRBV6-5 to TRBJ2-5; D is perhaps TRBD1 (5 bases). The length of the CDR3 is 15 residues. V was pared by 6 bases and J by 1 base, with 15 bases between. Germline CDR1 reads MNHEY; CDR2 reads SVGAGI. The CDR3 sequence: CASSPSQGPQETQYF. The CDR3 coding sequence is TGTGCCAGCAGCCCGTCCCAGGGTCCCCAAGAGACCCAGTACTTC.

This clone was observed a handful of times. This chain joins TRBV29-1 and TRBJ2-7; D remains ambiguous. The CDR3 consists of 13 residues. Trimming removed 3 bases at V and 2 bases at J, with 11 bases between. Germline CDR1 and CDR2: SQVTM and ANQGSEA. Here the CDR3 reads CSVDGAETYEQYF. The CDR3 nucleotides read TGCAGCGTTGATGGAGCTGAAACCTACGAGCAGTACTTC.

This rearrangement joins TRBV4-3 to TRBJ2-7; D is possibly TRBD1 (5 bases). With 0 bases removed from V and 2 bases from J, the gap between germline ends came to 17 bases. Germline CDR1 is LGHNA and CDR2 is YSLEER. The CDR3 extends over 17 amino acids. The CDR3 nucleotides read TGCGCCAGCAGCCAAGATCAGGGTAGCCAGCTCCCCTACGAGCAGTACTTC. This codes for CASSQDQGSQLPYEQYF.

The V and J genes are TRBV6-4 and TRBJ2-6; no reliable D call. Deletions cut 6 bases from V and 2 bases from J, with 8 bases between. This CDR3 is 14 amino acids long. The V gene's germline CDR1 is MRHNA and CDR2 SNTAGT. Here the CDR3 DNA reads TGTGCCAGCAGCCAGGACCCTGGGGCCAACGTCCTGACTTTC. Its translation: CASSQDPGANVLTF.

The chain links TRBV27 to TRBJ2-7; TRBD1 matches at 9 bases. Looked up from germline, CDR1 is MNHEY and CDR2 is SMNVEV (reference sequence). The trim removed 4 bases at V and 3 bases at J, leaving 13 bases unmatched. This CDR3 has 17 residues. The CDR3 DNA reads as TGTGCCAGCAGTTCACTTGGGACAGGGTTAATGGTCTACGAGCAGTACTTC. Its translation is CASSSLGTGLMVYEQYF.

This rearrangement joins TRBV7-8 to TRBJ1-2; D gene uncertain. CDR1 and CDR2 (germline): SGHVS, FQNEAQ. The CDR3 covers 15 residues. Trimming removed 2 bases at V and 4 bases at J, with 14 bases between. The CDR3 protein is CASSLWNTPSYGYTF. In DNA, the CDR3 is TGTGCCAGCAGCTTATGGAACACACCTAGCTATGGCTACACCTTC.

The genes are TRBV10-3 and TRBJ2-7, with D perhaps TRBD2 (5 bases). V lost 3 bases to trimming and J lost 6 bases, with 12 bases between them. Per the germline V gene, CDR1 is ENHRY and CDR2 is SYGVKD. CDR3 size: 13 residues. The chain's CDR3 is CAISEGSPAEQYF. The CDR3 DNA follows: TGTGCCATCAGTGAAGGGAGTCCCGCCGAGCAGTACTTC.

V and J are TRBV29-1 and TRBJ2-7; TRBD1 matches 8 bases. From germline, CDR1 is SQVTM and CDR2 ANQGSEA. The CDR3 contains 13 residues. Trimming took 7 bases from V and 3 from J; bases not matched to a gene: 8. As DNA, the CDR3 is TGCAGCGCCCTGGGACAGGTGGGCTACGAGCAGTACTTC. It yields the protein CSALGQVGYEQYF.

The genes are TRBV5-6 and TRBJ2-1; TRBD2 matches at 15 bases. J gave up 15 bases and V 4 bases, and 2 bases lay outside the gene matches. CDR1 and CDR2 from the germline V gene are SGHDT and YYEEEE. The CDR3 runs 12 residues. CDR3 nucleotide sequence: TGTGCCAGCAGCGGACTAGCGGGAGGGTCGTTCTTC. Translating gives CASSGLAGGSFF.

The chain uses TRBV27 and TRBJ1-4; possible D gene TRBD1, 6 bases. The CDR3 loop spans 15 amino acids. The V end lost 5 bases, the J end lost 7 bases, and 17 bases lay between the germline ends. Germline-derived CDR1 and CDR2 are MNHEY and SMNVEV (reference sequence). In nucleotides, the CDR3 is TGTGCCAGCAGTCCAACGGACAGCCCCGCTGAAAAACTGTTTTTT. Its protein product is CASSPTDSPAEKLFF.

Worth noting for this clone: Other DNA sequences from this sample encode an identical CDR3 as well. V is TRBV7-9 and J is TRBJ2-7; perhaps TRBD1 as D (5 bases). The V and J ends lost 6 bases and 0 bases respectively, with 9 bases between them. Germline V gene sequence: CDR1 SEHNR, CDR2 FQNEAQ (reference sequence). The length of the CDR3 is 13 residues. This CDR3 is CASSRTGSYEQYF. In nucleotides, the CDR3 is TGTGCCAGCAGTCGCACAGGCTCCTACGAGCAGTACTTC.

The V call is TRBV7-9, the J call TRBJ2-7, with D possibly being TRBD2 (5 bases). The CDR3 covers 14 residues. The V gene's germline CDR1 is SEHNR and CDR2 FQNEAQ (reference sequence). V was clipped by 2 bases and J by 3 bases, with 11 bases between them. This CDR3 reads CASSLPRGNYEQYF. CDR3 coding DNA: TGTGCCAGCAGCTTACCCCGAGGGAACTACGAGCAGTACTTC.

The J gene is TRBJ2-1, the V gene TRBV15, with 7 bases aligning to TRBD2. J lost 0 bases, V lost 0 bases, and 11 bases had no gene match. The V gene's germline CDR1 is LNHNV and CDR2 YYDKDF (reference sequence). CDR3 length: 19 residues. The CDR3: CATSRDPTSAISSYNEQFF. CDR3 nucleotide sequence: TGTGCCACCAGCAGAGATCCCACTAGCGCGATAAGCTCCTACAATGAGCAGTTCTTC.

The CDR3 bases are TGCGCCAGCAGCCAAGATGGACCCGGGACTTACACAGATACGCAGTATTTT. Translation: CASSQDGPGTYTDTQYF. The rearrangement links TRBV4-1 to TRBJ2-3; a possible D gene is TRBD2 (6 bases). Looked up from germline, CDR1 is MGHRA and CDR2 is YSYEKL. Trimming cost V 0 bases and J 2 bases, with 15 bases left between them. The CDR3 runs to 17 residues.

The CDR3, as DNA: TGCGCCAGCAGCCAGGAGGACAGGGGGATCTACGAGCAGTACTTC. This gives the protein CASSQEDRGIYEQYF. V is TRBV4-1 and J is TRBJ2-7; 10 positions agree with TRBD1. CDR3 length equals 15 residues. Losses at the gene ends were 3 bases for V and 3 bases for J; bases not matched to a gene: 5. CDR1 MGHRA and CDR2 YSYEKL come from the germline V gene.

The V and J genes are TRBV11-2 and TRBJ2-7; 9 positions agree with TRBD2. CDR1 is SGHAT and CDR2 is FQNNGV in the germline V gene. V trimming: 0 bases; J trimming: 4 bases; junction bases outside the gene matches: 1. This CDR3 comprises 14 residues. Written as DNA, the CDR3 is TGTGCCAGCAGCTTAGAGGGACTAGCTTACGAGCAGTACTTC. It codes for CASSLEGLAYEQYF.

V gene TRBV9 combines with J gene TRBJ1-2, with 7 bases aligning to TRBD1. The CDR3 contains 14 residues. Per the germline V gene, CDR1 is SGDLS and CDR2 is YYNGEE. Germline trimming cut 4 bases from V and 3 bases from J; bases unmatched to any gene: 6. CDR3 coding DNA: TGTGCCAGCAGCCCCGTAGGGACAGACTATGGCTACACCTTC. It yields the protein CASSPVGTDYGYTF.

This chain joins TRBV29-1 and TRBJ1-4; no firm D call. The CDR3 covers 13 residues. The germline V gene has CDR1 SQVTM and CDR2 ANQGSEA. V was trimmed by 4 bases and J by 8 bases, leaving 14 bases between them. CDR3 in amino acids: CSVVTSLTEKLFF. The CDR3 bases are TGCAGCGTTGTTACCAGCCTCACGGAAAAACTGTTTTTT.

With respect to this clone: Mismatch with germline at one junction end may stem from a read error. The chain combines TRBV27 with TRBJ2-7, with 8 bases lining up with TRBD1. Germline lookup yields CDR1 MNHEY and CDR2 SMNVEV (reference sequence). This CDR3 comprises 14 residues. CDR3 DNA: TGTGCCAGCAGTGTCGGACAGGGATTCTACGGGCAGTACTTC. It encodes CASSVGQGFYGQYF.